A single sample gave rise to the 21 T cell receptor beta chains below, sequenced in a study of blood T cell repertoires in COVID-19 (dated by TCRdb to the early 2020s). The method was the immunoSEQ multiplex PCR assay. This is the immuneACCESS table as TCRdb keeps it, with only in-frame sequences that have V and J called. A part of the clones is gone; compared with another copy, unresolved V genes explain less than half, and the rest is unexplained. The sample table shows about 190,000 clones, and 86% are seen once. 2.9% of the sample is taken by the ten largest. Sequenced material: peripheral blood. These receptors were obtained from a woman under 40 with active or convalescent COVID-19.

The V and J genes are TRBV6-5 and TRBJ2-1; the D gene is possibly TRBD2 (5 bases). CDR3 length: 14 residues. Trimming pared 6 bases from V and 2 bases from J, leaving 11 bases between. CDR1 and CDR2 (germline): MNHEY, SVGAGI. The DNA of the CDR3 is TGTGCCAGCAGCGGGAAGCCCCCCTACAATGAGCAGTTCTTC. This encodes CASSGKPPYNEQFF.

J is TRBJ2-7 and V is TRBV28; no reliable D call. Between the trimmed V and J ends, which lost 1 base and 3 bases, there was a span of 13 bases. The germline V gene has CDR1 MDHEN and CDR2 SYDVKM. The CDR3 covers 15 residues. CDR3 bases: TGTGCCAGCAGTTTATTCCCCGGTTATAACTACGAGCAGTACTTC. It translates to CASSLFPGYNYEQYF.

The chain carries TRBV30 and TRBJ1-4, with TRBD1 identical over 10 bases. The J segment lost 0 bases and the V segment lost 5 bases, leaving 3 bases of the junction unmatched. This CDR3 contains 15 residues. Germline CDR1 is GTSNPN and CDR2 is SVGIG (reference sequence). The DNA of the CDR3 is TGTGCCTGGGGGACAGGGGTTTCAACTAATGAAAAACTGTTTTTT. It specifies CAWGTGVSTNEKLFF.

The chain is built from TRBV29-1 and TRBJ1-1, with D possibly matching TRBD1 (5 bases). Per the germline V gene, CDR1 is SQVTM and CDR2 is ANQGSEA. With 3 bases removed from V and 0 bases from J, the gap between germline ends came to 20 bases. The CDR3 sequence is 17 residues long. The CDR3 reads CSVDHSPGWGMNTEAFF. The CDR3 DNA follows: TGCAGCGTTGACCACTCTCCCGGTTGGGGCATGAACACTGAAGCTTTCTTT.

This chain uses TRBV6-1 with TRBJ2-1, with D unresolved. CDR1 MNHNS and CDR2 SASEGT come from the germline V gene. The V end was cut by 5 bases, the J end by 9 bases, with 8 bases between. The CDR3 length is 11 residues. CDR3 sequence reads: CASSSPSEQFF. Written as DNA, the CDR3 is TGTGCCAGCAGTTCCCCCTCTGAGCAGTTCTTC.

V is TRBV19 and J is TRBJ1-5, with unresolved D. CDR1 and CDR2 from the germline V gene are LNHDA and SQIVND (reference sequence). V lost 6 bases and J 5 bases, leaving 11 bases between the germline ends. The length of the CDR3 is 13 residues. CDR3 DNA: TGTGCCAGTAGGGAACAGCCTCATCAGCCCCAGCATTTT. It is translated as CASREQPHQPQHF.

The gene calls are TRBV3-1 (or the pseudogene TRBV3-2) and TRBJ1-3; the D gene is possibly TRBD1 (5 bases). Germline values: CDR1 LGHDT, CDR2 YNNKEL (reference sequence). CDR3 length equals 18 residues. The V end was cut by 3 bases, the J end by 4 bases, with 22 bases between. As DNA, the CDR3 is TGTGCCAGCAGCCACTTTACAATTCGGAGGGGTTTCGGAAACACCATATATTTT. It specifies CASSHFTIRRGFGNTIYF.

The J gene is TRBJ2-5, the V gene TRBV7-8; a weak D match, TRBD1 (6 bases). Germline lookup yields CDR1 SGHVS and CDR2 FQNEAQ. Trimming removed 1 base at V and 2 bases at J, with 20 bases between. This CDR3 spans 18 amino acids. CDR3 sequence reads: CASSLGTTGSFIQETQYF. The DNA for the CDR3 is TGTGCCAGCAGCTTAGGGACGACAGGCAGCTTTATTCAAGAGACCCAGTACTTC.

This clone has a handful of counts. J is TRBJ2-3 and V is TRBV25-1, with 8 bases that match TRBD1. CDR1 and CDR2 (germline): MGHDK, SYGVNS. The CDR3 has 16 amino acids. V shed 1 base and J 3 bases; nucleotides not matched to a gene: 6. CDR3 in amino acids: CASSELGTGGTDTQYF. CDR3 nucleotides: TGTGCCAGCAGTGAATTGGGGACAGGTGGGACAGATACGCAGTATTTT.

This chain links TRBV7-9 with TRBJ2-2; the D gene is possibly TRBD2 (6 bases). CDR3 length: 18 amino acids. Germline loops: CDR1 SEHNR, CDR2 FQNEAQ (reference sequence). Trimming stripped 7 bases from V and 3 bases from J, with 24 bases between. CDR3 amino acids: CASTCLPACGEDTGELFF. As DNA, the CDR3 is TGTGCCAGCACCTGTTTGCCCGCCTGTGGGGAGGACACCGGGGAGCTGTTTTTT.

The chain is built from TRBV7-9 and TRBJ2-3; 9 bases are shared with TRBD2. CDR1 SEHNR and CDR2 FQNEAQ come from the germline V gene (reference sequence). The J segment lost 3 bases and the V segment lost 3 bases, leaving 1 base of the junction unmatched. This CDR3 has 14 amino acids. The CDR3 here is CASSLLAGTDTQYF. CDR3 nucleotide sequence: TGTGCCAGCAGCTTGCTAGCGGGGACAGATACGCAGTATTTT.

The chain joins TRBV25-1 to TRBJ1-1; 8 bases match TRBD1. CDR1 and CDR2 from the germline V gene are MGHDK and SYGVNS. The CDR3 contains 15 residues. The ends lost 1 base at V and 5 bases at J; junction bases unmatched: 6. This CDR3 is CASSESARGRTEAFF. The CDR3 DNA reads TGTGCCAGCAGTGAATCCGCCAGGGGGCGGACTGAAGCTTTCTTT.

The rearrangement uses TRBV13 and TRBJ2-7, with 8 bases aligning to TRBD1. V lost 5 bases and J lost 7; bases outside the gene matches: 7. Germline V CDR1 and CDR2: PRHDT, FYEKMQ (reference sequence). CDR3 length: 13 residues. Written as DNA, the CDR3 is TGTGCCAGCAGCACGGGACAGGCCCGAGAGCAGTACTTC. This translates into CASSTGQAREQYF.

The table lists this clone with a count of one. CDR3 coding DNA: TGTGCCAGCAGCTTGGGGACAGTTAATTCACCCCTCCACTTT. It translates to CASSLGTVNSPLHF. The chain combines TRBV13 with TRBJ1-6, with 7 nucleotides matching TRBD1. In germline, CDR1 is PRHDT, CDR2 FYEKMQ (reference sequence). The CDR3 sequence is 14 residues long. The junction had 2 bases not matched to a gene; V was cut back by 3 bases and J by 6 bases.

V and J are TRBV15 and TRBJ2-1, with 12 bases aligning to TRBD2. After removal of 3 bases from V and 2 bases from J, the junction contained 5 bases not matched to a gene. The V gene's germline CDR1 is LNHNV and CDR2 YYDKDF (reference sequence). This CDR3 has 17 amino acids. CDR3 DNA: TGTGCCACCAGCAGGAGACTAGCGGGAGAGACCTACAATGAGCAGTTCTTC. Translating it yields CATSRRLAGETYNEQFF.

V is TRBV2 and J is TRBJ1-1; 11 bases map to TRBD1. The germline gives CDR1 SNHLY, CDR2 FYNNEI. J lost 5 bases, V lost 5 bases, and 7 bases had no gene match. The CDR3 has 15 residues. In DNA, the CDR3 is TGTGCCAGCAGTCCGCGGGGACAGGGGGGAACTGAAGCTTTCTTT. Its translation is CASSPRGQGGTEAFF. The whole variable domain, filled in from reference TRBV2 and TRBJ1-1, reads EPEVTQTPSHQVTQMGQEVILRCVPISNHLYFYWYRQILGQKVEFLVSFYNNEISEKSEIFDDQFSVERPDGSNFTLKIRSTKLEDSAMYFCASSPRGQGGTEAFFGQGTRLTVV.

The genes are TRBV7-9 and TRBJ1-2; D might be TRBD1 (6 bases). Germline CDR1 and CDR2: SEHNR and FQNEAQ (reference sequence). CDR3 length: 13 amino acids. V lost 5 bases and J 2 bases, leaving 9 bases between the germline ends. The CDR3 loop reads CASSRTANYGYTF. The CDR3, as DNA: TGTGCCAGCAGCCGGACAGCCAACTATGGCTACACCTTC.

The rearrangement uses TRBV11-3 and TRBJ1-1; 8 nucleotides align to TRBD1. CDR1 and CDR2 from the germline V gene are SGHNT and YENEEA. J gave up 5 bases and V 5 bases, and 10 bases lay outside the gene matches. CDR3 length: 15 amino acids. This chain's CDR3 is CASSPTQGAQTEAFF. For the CDR3, the DNA is TGTGCCAGCAGCCCTACCCAGGGGGCACAAACTGAAGCTTTCTTT. Variable domain in full (rest from reference TRBV11-3 and TRBJ1-1): EAGVVQSPRYKIIEKKQPVAFWCNPISGHNTLYWYLQNLGQGPELLIRYENEEAVDDSQLPKDRFSAERLKGVDSTLKIQPAELGDSAVYLCASSPTQGAQTEAFFGQGTRLTVV.

This chain joins TRBV13 and TRBJ2-2; perhaps TRBD2 as D (6 bases). V was shortened by 0 bases and J by 4 bases, with 12 bases between the two germline ends. The length of the CDR3 is 16 residues. Germline-derived CDR1 and CDR2 are PRHDT and FYEKMQ (reference sequence). CDR3 loop: CASSLGGLPRTGELFF. The CDR3, as DNA: TGTGCCAGCAGCTTAGGCGGACTACCTCGCACCGGGGAGCTGTTTTTT.

The chain joins TRBV7-9 to TRBJ1-1; 7 bases are a match to TRBD1. The CDR3 totals 15 residues. CDR1 SEHNR and CDR2 FQNEAQ come from the germline V gene (reference sequence). The ends lost 5 bases at V and 0 bases at J; junction bases unmatched: 6. The CDR3 loop is CASSDQGVVNTEAFF. CDR3 nucleotide sequence: TGTGCCAGCAGCGACCAGGGGGTTGTGAACACTGAAGCTTTCTTT.

This sequence joins TRBV7-9 and TRBJ1-6; 11 bases map to TRBD1. The V gene's germline CDR1 is SEHNR and CDR2 FQNEAQ (reference sequence). J gave up 3 bases and V 3 bases, and 1 base lay outside the gene matches. The CDR3 loop spans 16 amino acids. The CDR3 sequence is CASSLGQGVYNSPLHF. CDR3 bases: TGTGCCAGCAGCTTGGGACAGGGGGTCTATAATTCACCCCTCCACTTT.